This is a list of T cell receptor beta chains from one sample in a study of identical twins. TCRdb itself ran the 5' RACE reads through MiXCR, one entry per CDR3 protein. This repertoire shows around 480,000 distinct CDR3 sequences, approximately 14% found once; its top ten account for more than 0.8%. This sample was also put to use in a study of yellow fever vaccine responses in identical twins.

Sequences were obtained from CD4+ T cells sorted from blood. The receptors were gathered from a woman between 18 and 29 years old in good health. CDR3s leave out the opening cysteine and the closing phenylalanine or tryptophan. Each record gives: V gene, CDR3 protein.

>TRBV12-3/TRBV12-4
ASTLKDSLYEQY
>TRBV11-2
ASSLNPGEALAKNIQY
>TRBV28
ASRPSGLSYEQY
>TRBV7-2
ASSLRQKAYEQY
>TRBV12-3/TRBV12-4
ASSLKAGGGEQY
>TRBV14
ASSQAPVSWENEQF
>TRBV10-3
AISESAESSYNEQF
>TRBV7-2
ASSLSLAGGTQY
>TRBV3-1
ASSQVEGLAF
>TRBV14
ASSQDLSGLETQY
>TRBV4-1
ASSPTGGASQY
>TRBV29-1
SFSSGVGEQY
>TRBV15
ATSRDRGSSNTGELF
>TRBV5-1
ASSIQGGGGELF
>TRBV24-1
ATSDPGTRYNEQF
>TRBV6-5
ASSYSFRRGGELF
>TRBV9
ASSVVEGYGYT
>TRBV7-2
ASSPSGGQSYEQY
>TRBV12-3/TRBV12-4
ASSRTGSNEKLF
>TRBV5-1
ASSLEGATGNTIY
>TRBV7-9
ASSPDPGTGALEQF
>TRBV28
ASSQGGSTDTQY
>TRBV3-1
ASSQEGRDRPGTEAF
>TRBV7-9
ASSMVPNTEAF
>TRBV28
ASRLTGVQETQY
>TRBV28
ASRWGSRQKLF
>TRBV27
ASSLFSGNTGELF
>TRBV6-5
ASNYYGNQPQH
>TRBV7-2
ASSLDGGGAGKLF
>TRBV20-1
SATRNIQY
>TRBV28
ASSPTPGLIYNEQF
>TRBV2
ASSQTGGRGYT
>TRBV6-1
ASRRWGQGPGETQY
>TRBV20-1
SANDPQGSNQETQY
>TRBV7-8
ASSLSLAGAAHSNQPQH
>TRBV27
ASSFGYREKLF
>TRBV7-2
ASSPTSGPLGGEQY
>TRBV2
ATTDGVQPQH
>TRBV12-5
ASDPRQFTDTQY
>TRBV6-1
ASRGQVSQPQH
>TRBV15
ATSRRQGTDTQY
>TRBV10-3
AISELGPTYEQY
>TRBV7-2
ASSQQTSGVSSYEQY
>TRBV5-1
ASSFPGGPDTQY
>TRBV20-1
SAVNFHSPNTGELF
>TRBV6-5
ASCSSPDLAKNIQY
>TRBV6-5
ASSYSKLLGYT
>TRBV20-1
SASRGGGSYNEQF
>TRBV3-1
ASSMRRGGGTDTQY
>TRBV5-1
ASSLDPGGGEKLF
>TRBV7-2
ASSKRGHEQF
>TRBV4-1
ASSQDGNSRYT
>TRBV6-5
ASSYSRDRNYEQY
>TRBV7-2
ASSLNRYEQY
>TRBV20-1
SARPGPVSYEQY
>TRBV28
ASSLPTDLADTQY
>TRBV5-1
ASSVGHPNEKLF
>TRBV27
ASSLLPLPDTQY
>TRBV20-1
SARRFGDQETQY
>TRBV7-2
ASSLVPGTIGDTQY